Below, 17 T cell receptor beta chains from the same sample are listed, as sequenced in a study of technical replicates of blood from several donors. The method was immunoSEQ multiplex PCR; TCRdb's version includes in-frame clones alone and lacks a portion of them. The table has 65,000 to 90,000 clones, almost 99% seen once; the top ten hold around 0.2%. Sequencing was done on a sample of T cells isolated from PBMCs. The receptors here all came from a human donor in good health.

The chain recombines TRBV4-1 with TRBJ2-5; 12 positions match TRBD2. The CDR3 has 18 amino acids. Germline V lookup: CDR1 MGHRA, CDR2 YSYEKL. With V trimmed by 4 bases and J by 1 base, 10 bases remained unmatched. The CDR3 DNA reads TGCGCCAGCAGCCGGGGGACTAGCGGGCGTTTAGCCCAAGAGACCCAGTACTTC. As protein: CASSRGTSGRLAQETQYF.

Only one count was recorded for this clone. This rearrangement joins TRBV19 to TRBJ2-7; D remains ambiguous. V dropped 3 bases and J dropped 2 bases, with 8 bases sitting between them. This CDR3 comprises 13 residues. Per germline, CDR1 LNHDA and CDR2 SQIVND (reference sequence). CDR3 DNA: TGTGCCAGTAGTATGCCGTACACCTACGAGCAGTACTTC. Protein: CASSMPYTYEQYF.

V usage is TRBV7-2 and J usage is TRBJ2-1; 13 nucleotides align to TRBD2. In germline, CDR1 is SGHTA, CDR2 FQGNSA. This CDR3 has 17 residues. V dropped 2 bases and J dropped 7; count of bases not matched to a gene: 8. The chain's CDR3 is CASSLLPGLAGENEQFF. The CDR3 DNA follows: TGTGCCAGCAGCTTACTCCCCGGACTAGCGGGAGAAAATGAGCAGTTCTTC.

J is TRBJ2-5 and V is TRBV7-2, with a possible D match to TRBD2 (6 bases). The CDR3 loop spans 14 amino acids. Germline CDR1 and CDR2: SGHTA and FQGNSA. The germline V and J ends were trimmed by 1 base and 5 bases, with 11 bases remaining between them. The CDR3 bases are TGTGCCAGCAGCTTAGATACTAGCTGGGAGACCCAGTACTTC. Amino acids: CASSLDTSWETQYF. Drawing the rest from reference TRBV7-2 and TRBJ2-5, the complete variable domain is GAGVSQSPSNKVTEKGKDVELRCDPISGHTALYWYRQSLGQGLEFLIYFQGNSAPDKSGLPSDRFSAERTGGSVSTLTIQRTQQEDSAVYLCASSLDTSWETQYFGPGTRLLVL.

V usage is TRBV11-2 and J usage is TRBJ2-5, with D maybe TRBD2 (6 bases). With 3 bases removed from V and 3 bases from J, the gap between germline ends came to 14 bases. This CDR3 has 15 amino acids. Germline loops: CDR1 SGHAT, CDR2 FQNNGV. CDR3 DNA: TGTGCCAGCAGCTTGATGGGATGGGGGGAAGAGACCCAGTACTTC. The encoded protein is CASSLMGWGEETQYF.

CDR3 amino acids: CASSAGTGYEQYF. The CDR3 nucleotides read TGTGCCAGCTCGGCTGGGACAGGCTACGAGCAGTACTTC. V gene TRBV18 combines with J gene TRBJ2-7, with 8 bases that match TRBD1. The CDR3 spans 13 residues. With V trimmed by 6 bases and J by 3 bases, 4 bases remained unmatched. The germline gives CDR1 KGHSH, CDR2 LQKENI.

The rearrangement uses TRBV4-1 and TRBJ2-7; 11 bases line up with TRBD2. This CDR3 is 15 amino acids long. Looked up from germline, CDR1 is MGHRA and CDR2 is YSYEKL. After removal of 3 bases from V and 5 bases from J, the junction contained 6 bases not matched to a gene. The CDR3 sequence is CASSQTSGIQNEQYF. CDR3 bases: TGCGCCAGCAGCCAGACTAGCGGGATCCAGAACGAGCAGTACTTC.

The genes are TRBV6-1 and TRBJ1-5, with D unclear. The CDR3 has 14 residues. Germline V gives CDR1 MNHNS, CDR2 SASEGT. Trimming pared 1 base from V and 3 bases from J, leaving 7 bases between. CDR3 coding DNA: TGTGCCAGCAGTGAAGGCAGGTTCAATCAGCCCCAGCATTTT. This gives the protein CASSEGRFNQPQHF.

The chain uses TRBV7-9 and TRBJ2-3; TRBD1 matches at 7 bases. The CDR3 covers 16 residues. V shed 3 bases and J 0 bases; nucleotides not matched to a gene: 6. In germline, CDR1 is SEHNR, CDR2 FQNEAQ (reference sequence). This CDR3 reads CASSFLDRDSTDTQYF. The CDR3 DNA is TGTGCCAGCAGCTTCCTAGACAGGGATAGCACAGATACGCAGTATTTT. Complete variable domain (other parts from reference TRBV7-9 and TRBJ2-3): DTGVSQNPRHKITKRGQNVTFRCDPISEHNRLYWYRQTLGQGPEFLTYFQNEAQLEKSRLLSDRFSAERPKGSFSTLEIQRTEQGDSAMYLCASSFLDRDSTDTQYFGPGTRLTVL.

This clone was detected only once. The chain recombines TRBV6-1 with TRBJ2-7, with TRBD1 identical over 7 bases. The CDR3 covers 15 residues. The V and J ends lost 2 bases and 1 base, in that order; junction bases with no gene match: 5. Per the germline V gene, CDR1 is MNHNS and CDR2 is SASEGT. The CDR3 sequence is CASSESPGQSYEQYF. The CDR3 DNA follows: TGTGCCAGCAGTGAATCCCCGGGACAGTCCTACGAGCAGTACTTC.

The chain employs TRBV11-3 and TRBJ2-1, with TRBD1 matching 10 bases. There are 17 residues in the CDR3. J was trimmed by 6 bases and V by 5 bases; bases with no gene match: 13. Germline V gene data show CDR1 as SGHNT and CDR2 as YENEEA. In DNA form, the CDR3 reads TGTGCCAGCAGCCCATTCTGGTGGGACAGGGGCTCCAATGAGCAGTTCTTC. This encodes CASSPFWWDRGSNEQFF.

CDR3 DNA: TGTGCCAGCAGCCCTGCAGATACGCAGTATTTT. This gives the protein CASSPADTQYF. This rearrangement joins TRBV5-8 to TRBJ2-3; D is unresolved. CDR1 SGHTS and CDR2 YDEGEE come from the germline V gene. The V end lost 4 bases, the J end lost 4 bases, and 4 bases lay between the germline ends. The CDR3 is 11 amino acids.

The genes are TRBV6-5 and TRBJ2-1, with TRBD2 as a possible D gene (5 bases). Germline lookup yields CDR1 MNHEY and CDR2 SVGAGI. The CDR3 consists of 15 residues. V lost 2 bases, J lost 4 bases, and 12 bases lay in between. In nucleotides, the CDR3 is TGTGCCAGCAGTTACGCTTTAACTAGTTACAATGAGCAGTTCTTC. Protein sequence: CASSYALTSYNEQFF.

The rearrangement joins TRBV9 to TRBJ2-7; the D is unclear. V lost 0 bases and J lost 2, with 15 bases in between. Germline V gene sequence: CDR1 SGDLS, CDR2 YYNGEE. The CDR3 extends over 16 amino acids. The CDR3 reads CASSVAPFEPTYEQYF. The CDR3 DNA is TGTGCCAGCAGCGTAGCCCCTTTTGAGCCCACCTACGAGCAGTACTTC.

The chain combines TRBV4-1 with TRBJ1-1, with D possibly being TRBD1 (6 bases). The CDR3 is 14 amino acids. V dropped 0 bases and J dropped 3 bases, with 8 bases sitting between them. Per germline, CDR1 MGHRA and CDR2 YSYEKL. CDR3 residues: CASSQDPGDTEAFF. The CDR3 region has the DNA TGCGCCAGCAGCCAAGACCCAGGGGACACTGAAGCTTTCTTT.

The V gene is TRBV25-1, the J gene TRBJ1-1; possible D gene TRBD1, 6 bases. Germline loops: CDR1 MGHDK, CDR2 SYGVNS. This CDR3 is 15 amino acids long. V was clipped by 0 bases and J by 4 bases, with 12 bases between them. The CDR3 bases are TGTGCCAGCAGTGAATACGGGGGCGGGAGCACTGAAGCTTTCTTT. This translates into CASSEYGGGSTEAFF.

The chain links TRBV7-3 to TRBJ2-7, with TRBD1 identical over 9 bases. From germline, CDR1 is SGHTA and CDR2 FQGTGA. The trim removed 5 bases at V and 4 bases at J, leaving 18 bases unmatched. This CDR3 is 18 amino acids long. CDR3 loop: CASSPGPGQGIVLYEQYF. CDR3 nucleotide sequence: TGTGCCAGCAGCCCGGGACCGGGACAGGGTATCGTATTGTACGAGCAGTACTTC.